The rows below give T cell receptor beta chains drawn from one sample of a study of cytomegalovirus exposure and HLA in healthy donors. Generated by immunoSEQ multiplex PCR, the TCRdb table keeps only in-frame clones and is missing some. Of 150,000 or so clones in the sample, about 74% were seen once. The sample was PBMCs. The receptors here all came from a man between 18 and 29 years old in good health and CMV-seropositive. The CDR3 runs from the conserved cysteine through the conserved F or W. Each record gives: clone size, J gene, V gene, CDR3 protein. Not all rows give a size; the values are once, few, many and, for expanded clones, a class.

few TRBJ1-2 TRBV13 CASSWGGDGYTF
NA TRBJ1-1 TRBV15 CATKREGGTEAFF
NA TRBJ1-2 TRBV6-4 CATPGGNYGYTF
NA TRBJ1-5 TRBV6-1 CASSVGTGGYNQPQHF
NA TRBJ2-5 TRBV6-5 CASSYLASGNQETQYF
few TRBJ2-2 TRBV10-3 CAISELAGTGELFF
NA TRBJ2-7 TRBV7-2 CASSLALREQYF
NA TRBJ1-6 TRBV27 CASSLLAQGGYSYNSPLHF
NA TRBJ2-4 TRBV15 CATSTSGAGSKNIQYF
once TRBJ2-7 TRBV7-7 CASSLDRNSYEQYF
once TRBJ2-7 TRBV18 CASSPPGTVYEQYF
NA TRBJ1-4 TRBV4-1 CASSQDRGGLNEKLFF
NA TRBJ2-7 TRBV7-2 CASGGSSYEQYF
few TRBJ2-2 TRBV6-1 CASSGGRLYTGELFF
NA TRBJ2-5 TRBV10-3 CAISEAVAGAQETQYF
NA TRBJ1-2 TRBV28 CASTPGGSPQANYGYTF
few TRBJ2-7 TRBV5-4 CASSLAGRSSYEQYF
few TRBJ2-7 TRBV5-1 CASSLGTGETYEQYF
NA TRBJ1-3 TRBV6-5 CASRATGASGNTIYF
NA TRBJ2-5 TRBV7-8 CASSLGPGRQTQYF
NA TRBJ2-3 TRBV7-3 CASSFGDSRTDTQYF
NA TRBJ1-5 TRBV6-1 CASSAQGGMGQPQHF
NA TRBJ2-5 TRBV11-2 CASSLVVRETQYF
NA TRBJ1-2 TRBV7-9 CASSLEENLYRGYTF
NA TRBJ2-2 TRBV30 CAWRHIGELFF
NA TRBJ1-1 TRBV5-1 CASSPNPGQGTEAFF
NA TRBJ2-5 TRBV7-9 CASSSWDRVTETQYF
NA TRBJ2-5 TRBV7-2 CASSILAGGPLGETQYF
once TRBJ1-6 TRBV6-6 CASSYVGASTPLHF
NA TRBJ1-1 TRBV5-1 CASRNSDRRNTEAFF
NA TRBJ2-3 TRBV6-1 CASSATGRSADTQYF
NA TRBJ2-5 TRBV4-3 CASSPRPATTPETQYF
NA TRBJ1-4 TRBV15 CATSSGTGDNEKLFF
NA TRBJ2-2 TRBV19 CASSLGAGELFF
NA TRBJ2-7 TRBV2 CASIRQSSYEQYF
NA TRBJ2-3 TRBV9 CASSVGTSTTDTQYF
few TRBJ1-5 TRBV6-6 CASRGQGSNQPQHF
NA TRBJ1-3 TRBV5-1 CASSIFSGNTIYF
NA TRBJ1-5 TRBV19 CASSFIDRMVQPQHF
NA TRBJ2-7 TRBV5-1 CASRLTAGSYEQYF
few TRBJ1-1 TRBV28 CASSLIYLTGGTEAFF
NA TRBJ1-3 TRBV5-1 CASSLQPGGPGNTIYF
once TRBJ1-5 TRBV28 CASRTTGGGQPQHF
NA TRBJ2-3 TRBV7-6 CASNPLGGVSAQYF